The 13 T cell receptor beta chains reported below all come from one sample, sequenced in a study of siplizumab effects on memory and regulatory T cells. Assay used: immunoSEQ multiplex PCR; TCRdb lists only in-frame clones, some missing. Seen here are 90,000 to 120,000 clones, roughly 92% observed once, and the top ten hold 0.6% to 0.7%. Sequencing was done on a sample of Tregs sorted from blood. The receptor set was obtained from a human donor in good health.

This chain links TRBV6-6 with TRBJ2-1, with TRBD1 matching over 7 bases. The CDR3 spans 16 residues. CDR1 and CDR2 from the germline V gene are MNHNY and SVGAGI (reference sequence). The V and J ends lost 6 bases and 0 bases, in that order; junction bases with no gene match: 8. The CDR3 coding sequence is TGTGCCAGCAGAGGGGGCCCCGTAATCTCCTACAATGAGCAGTTCTTC. Translating it yields CASRGGPVISYNEQFF.

With respect to this clone: The sample holds other DNA sequences that translate to the same CDR3. The rearrangement uses TRBV5-1 and TRBJ2-5; D gene ambiguous. Germline V lookup: CDR1 SGHRS, CDR2 YFSETQ. The CDR3 consists of 13 residues. V shed 0 bases and J shed 5 bases, with 8 bases lying between them. The CDR3 coding sequence is TGCGCCAGCAGCTTGGCTCCTGGGGAGACCCAGTACTTC. Its translation is CASSLAPGETQYF.

Written as DNA, the CDR3 is TGCGCCAGCAGCTTGGCGGGGAATCCCGCAGAGACCCAGTACTTC. It encodes CASSLAGNPAETQYF. The chain uses TRBV5-1 and TRBJ2-5; a possible D gene is TRBD2 (5 bases). The V end lost 0 bases, the J end lost 4 bases, and 13 bases lay between the germline ends. CDR3 size: 15 residues. The germline V gene has CDR1 SGHRS and CDR2 YFSETQ. Drawing the rest from reference TRBV5-1 and TRBJ2-5, the complete variable domain is KAGVTQTPRYLIKTRGQQVTLSCSPISGHRSVSWYQQTPGQGLQFLFEYFSETQRNKGNFPGRFSGRQFSNSRSEMNVSTLELGDSALYLCASSLAGNPAETQYFGPGTRLLVL.

The V call is TRBV11-3, the J call TRBJ2-5; D is unresolved. CDR3 length equals 12 residues. Germline V lookup: CDR1 SGHNT, CDR2 YENEEA. V lost 1 base and J 7 bases, leaving 7 bases between the germline ends. CDR3 protein: CASSLGTGTQYF. The CDR3 nucleotides read TGTGCCAGCAGCTTAGGGACCGGGACCCAGTACTTC.

This chain joins TRBV2 and TRBJ2-7; 9 nucleotides agree with TRBD1. Germline CDR1 and CDR2: SNHLY and FYNNEI. Losses at the gene ends were 5 bases for V and 5 bases for J; bases not matched to a gene: 10. This CDR3 contains 15 residues. CDR3 residues: CASSRTGVQGNEQYF. In DNA form, the CDR3 reads TGTGCCAGCAGTAGGACAGGGGTGCAGGGGAACGAGCAGTACTTC.

The sample holds one count of this clone. CDR3 DNA: TGTGCCAGCAGCTTAAGCGGCGAAAAACTGTTTTTT. Amino acid sequence: CASSLSGEKLFF. This sequence joins TRBV11-3 and TRBJ1-4; D gene unclear. Trimming shortened V by 2 bases and J by 8 bases, and 6 bases separated the two germline ends. The CDR3 consists of 12 residues. Germline CDR1 reads SGHNT; CDR2 reads YENEEA.

The genes are TRBV10-3 and TRBJ2-1; weak D call: TRBD1 (6 bases). Per the germline V gene, CDR1 is ENHRY and CDR2 is SYGVKD. Trimming left V 7 bases short and J 7 bases short, with 8 bases between. This CDR3 comprises 11 residues. Here the CDR3 reads CAIKTGNEQFF. As DNA, the CDR3 is TGTGCCATCAAAACAGGGAATGAGCAGTTCTTC.

As regards this clone: Other DNA sequences in the same sample also yield this CDR3. V and J are TRBV18 and TRBJ1-3; 9 positions agree with TRBD1. This CDR3 has 15 amino acids. Germline CDR1 and CDR2: KGHSH and LQKENI. V lost 3 bases to trimming and J lost 2 bases; unmatched junction nucleotides: 2. The CDR3 region is CASSPRQGAGNTIYF. DNA for the CDR3: TGTGCCAGCTCACCGCGACAGGGGGCTGGAAACACCATATATTTT.

V and J are TRBV5-4 and TRBJ2-2; the D gene is possibly TRBD2 (6 bases). Germline CDR1 SGHNT, CDR2 YYREEE (reference sequence). The CDR3 runs 15 residues. Trimming stripped 1 base from V and 1 base from J, with 8 bases between. The CDR3 nucleotides read TGTGCCAGCAGCTTGCCGCGGGGGAACACCGGGGAGCTGTTTTTT. Its translation: CASSLPRGNTGELFF.

CDR3 DNA: TGTGCCAGCAGTGCCGGGACAGTACAAGAGACCCAGTACTTC. It encodes CASSAGTVQETQYF. V and J are TRBV27 and TRBJ2-5, with 7 positions matching TRBD1. Trimming at V came to 5 bases and at J to 2 bases, leaving 5 bases not matched to a gene. This CDR3 comprises 14 residues. Germline V gives CDR1 MNHEY, CDR2 SMNVEV (reference sequence).

This clone has only one observation. The rearrangement uses TRBV4-3 and TRBJ2-6; TRBD1 agrees at 11 bases. The CDR3 runs to 19 residues. The germline CDR1 and CDR2 sequences are LGHNA and YSLEER. Trimming removed 4 bases from V and 3 bases from J; junction bases left unmatched: 11. The CDR3 reads CASSLTPGQGVGGANVLTF. The CDR3 DNA reads as TGCGCCAGCAGCCTCACGCCGGGACAGGGGGTAGGTGGGGCCAACGTCCTGACTTTC.

The gene calls are TRBV19 and TRBJ1-4, with 7 bases aligning to TRBD1. The CDR3 sequence is 18 residues long. The germline CDR1 and CDR2 sequences are LNHDA and SQIVND (reference sequence). V gave up 6 bases and J gave up 7 bases; unmatched junction bases: 20. CDR3 residues: CASSETGIGVRRLEKLFF. In DNA, the CDR3 is TGTGCCAGTAGCGAGACAGGGATTGGGGTTCGGAGGCTTGAAAAACTGTTTTTT.

CDR3 DNA sequence: TGCGCCAGCAGCCAAGGAGGAGGTTATGGCTACACCTTC. It codes for CASSQGGGYGYTF. The rearrangement joins TRBV4-3 to TRBJ1-2; unclear D gene. Germline CDR1 and CDR2: LGHNA and YSLEER. The CDR3 has 13 amino acids. Trimming took off 1 base at V and 5 bases at J, with 8 bases between the two ends.